In this sample, the clone carrying this TCR beta chain turned up many times. Antigen specificity is unknown. The data stem from a study of spatial heterogeneity in lung cancer. Looking at the study overall: Among detected sequences, beta-chain ones consistently exceeded alpha-chain ones in number. Each unique TCR and UMI combination was seen more than ten times on average in raw reads.

The V gene end was trimmed by 6 bases and the J gene end by 3 bases; junction bases not matched to a gene: 4. Germline-derived CDR1 and CDR2 are MNHEY and SVGEGT. The CDR3 spans 14 residues. Time point in this sample: sample taken at primary tumor resection. Untreated early-stage non-small cell lung cancer patients, 55 to 85 in total, were the donors. Whole-study findings and limits: Circulating ubiquitous expanded tumor TCRs were observed more frequently at resection than at follow-up.

TCRdb ran MiXCR on the 5' RACE reads and lists one entry per CDR3 protein. The repertoire holds 25,000 or so distinct CDR3 sequences, about 4.7% seen once, with approximately 4.7% in the top ten. The receptor was derived from a male donor with early-stage non-small cell lung cancer. The rearrangement uses TRBV6-2 or TRBV6-3 and TRBJ2-7; 11 bases line up with TRBD2. The source was PBMCs, collected at surgery. Here the CDR3 reads CASSLTSGGYEQYF. The DNA of the CDR3 is TGTGCCAGCAGCCTAACTAGCGGGGGCTACGAGCAGTACTTC.